A selection of T cell receptor beta chains follows, all from one sample in a study of beta chain features in type 1 diabetes. TCRdb's copy holds only in-frame clones and misses some; the assay was immunoSEQ multiplex PCR. This table holds under 450,000 clones, approximately 15% found once. Source material: naive CD4+ T cells from blood. These TCRs come from a man aged 25-40 years in good health. Both conserved end residues are part of each CDR3. Each record gives: D gene, J gene, clone size, V gene, CDR3 protein, CDR3 DNA. D genes are given only for firm matches. A row's size may be missing; if present it is once, few, many or a size class.

d_call: NA
j_call: TRBJ1-2
clone_size: few
v_call: TRBV30
cdr3_aa: CAWTGTAGYTF
cdr3_nt: TGTGCCTGGACCGGGACCGCAGGCTACACCTTC

d_call: NA
j_call: TRBJ2-7
clone_size: few
v_call: TRBV4-1
cdr3_aa: CASSQPGRTTEQYF
cdr3_nt: TGCGCCAGCAGCCAACCGGGCAGGACTACCGAGCAGTACTTC

d_call: TRBD2
j_call: TRBJ2-7
clone_size: few
v_call: TRBV19
cdr3_aa: CASRGLATPYEQYF
cdr3_nt: TGTGCCAGTAGGGGACTAGCGACTCCCTACGAGCAGTACTTC

d_call: TRBD1
j_call: TRBJ2-7
clone_size: few
v_call: TRBV10-3
cdr3_aa: CAISEMTGGRGQYF
cdr3_nt: TGTGCCATCAGTGAGATGACAGGGGGACGCGGGCAGTACTTC

d_call: TRBD2
j_call: TRBJ2-1
clone_size: few
v_call: TRBV9
cdr3_aa: CASSLRAGGPSRSYNEQFF
cdr3_nt: TGTGCCAGCAGCTTAAGAGCGGGAGGGCCTTCTAGATCCTACAATGAGCAGTTCTTC

d_call: TRBD1
j_call: TRBJ2-2
clone_size: NA
v_call: TRBV4-3
cdr3_aa: CASSRQGANTGELFF
cdr3_nt: TGCGCCAGCAGCCGGCAGGGGGCAAACACCGGGGAGCTGTTTTTT

d_call: NA
j_call: TRBJ1-1
clone_size: NA
v_call: TRBV7-9
cdr3_aa: CASSLDYWAGDTEAFF
cdr3_nt: TGTGCCAGCAGCTTAGATTATTGGGCAGGGGACACTGAAGCTTTCTTT

d_call: TRBD2
j_call: TRBJ2-1
clone_size: few
v_call: TRBV6-4
cdr3_aa: CASSLGLAGSDSEQFF
cdr3_nt: TGTGCCAGCAGTCTCGGACTAGCGGGCTCAGATTCTGAGCAGTTCTTC

d_call: NA
j_call: TRBJ2-3
clone_size: few
v_call: TRBV9
cdr3_aa: CASSVGTLTDTQYF
cdr3_nt: TGTGCCAGCAGCGTAGGGACCCTCACAGATACGCAGTATTTT

d_call: NA
j_call: TRBJ2-7
clone_size: NA
v_call: TRBV18
cdr3_aa: CASSPTGVSYEQYF
cdr3_nt: TGTGCCAGCTCACCCACTGGAGTCTCCTACGAGCAGTACTTC

d_call: TRBD1
j_call: TRBJ2-3
clone_size: few
v_call: TRBV30
cdr3_aa: CAWSFAWDRGPDTQYF
cdr3_nt: TGTGCCTGGAGTTTCGCCTGGGACAGGGGACCAGATACGCAGTATTTT

d_call: NA
j_call: TRBJ1-2
clone_size: NA
v_call: TRBV18
cdr3_aa: CASSPKQNNYGYTF
cdr3_nt: TGTGCCAGCTCACCGAAACAGAATAACTATGGCTACACCTTC

d_call: NA
j_call: TRBJ2-3
clone_size: NA
v_call: TRBV5-1
cdr3_aa: CASSLGSAADRDTQYF
cdr3_nt: TGCGCCAGCAGCTTGGGATCTGCTGCGGATAGGGATACGCAGTATTTT

d_call: TRBD2
j_call: TRBJ2-3
clone_size: NA
v_call: TRBV27
cdr3_aa: CASNRLALAGVDTQYF
cdr3_nt: TGTGCCAGCAATCGGTTGGCGCTAGCGGGAGTAGATACGCAGTATTTT

d_call: NA
j_call: TRBJ1-2
clone_size: NA
v_call: TRBV30
cdr3_aa: CAWSPTPVGYTF
cdr3_nt: TGTGCCTGGAGTCCGACACCGGTCGGCTACACCTTC

d_call: NA
j_call: TRBJ2-4
clone_size: few
v_call: TRBV5-8
cdr3_aa: CASTTRGPNIQYF
cdr3_nt: TGTGCCAGCACTACTCGGGGTCCGAACATTCAGTACTTC

d_call: NA
j_call: TRBJ1-1
clone_size: NA
v_call: TRBV5-1
cdr3_aa: CASSLSDRSKFTF
cdr3_nt: TGCGCCAGCAGCTTAAGTGACAGAAGCAAATTTACCTTT

d_call: NA
j_call: TRBJ2-1
clone_size: NA
v_call: TRBV5-1
cdr3_aa: CASSLALGNEQFF
cdr3_nt: TGCGCCAGCAGCTTGGCCCTGGGGAATGAGCAGTTCTTC

d_call: TRBD2
j_call: TRBJ2-1
clone_size: NA
v_call: TRBV19
cdr3_aa: CASSGTGGRDEQFF
cdr3_nt: TGTGCCAGTAGTGGGACGGGGGGGAGAGATGAGCAGTTCTTC

d_call: NA
j_call: TRBJ1-1
clone_size: few
v_call: TRBV2
cdr3_aa: CASRGYSEAFF
cdr3_nt: TGTGCCAGCAGGGGCTACAGTGAAGCTTTCTTT